This passage covers 7 T cell receptor beta chains from one sample sequenced in a study of cytomegalovirus exposure and HLA in healthy donors. 13 Jbeta primers and 60 Vbeta primers were used for the PCR. Profiling relied on immunoSEQ multiplex PCR, and the TCRdb table lists in-frame clones only, not all of them. This sample yields over 100,000 clones, of which 65% to 80% are seen a single time; 2% to 3% belongs to the top ten. The sequencing input was PBMCs. The receptors derive from a female donor in good health and CMV-seronegative.

The chain is built from TRBV30 and TRBJ2-7, with a tentative D call TRBD2 (5 bases). Per the germline V gene, CDR1 is GTSNPN and CDR2 is SVGIG (reference sequence). The CDR3 has 16 residues. V was cut by 3 bases and J by 0 bases, with 18 bases left in between. CDR3 sequence reads: CAWSPPGSGSSYEQYF. CDR3 bases: TGTGCCTGGAGCCCTCCGGGCTCGGGGAGCTCCTACGAGCAGTACTTC. Full variable domain (remainder filled in from reference TRBV30 and TRBJ2-7): SQTIHQWPATLVQPVGSPLSLECTVEGTSNPNLYWYRQAAGRGLQLLFYSVGIGQISSEVPQNLSASRPQDRQFILSSKKLLLSDSGFYLCAWSPPGSGSSYEQYFGPGTRLTVT.

The rearrangement joins TRBV5-1 to TRBJ1-2, with TRBD1 matching over 7 bases. Germline CDR1 is SGHRS and CDR2 is YFSETQ. The V and J ends lost 7 bases and 3 bases, in that order; junction bases with no gene match: 0. The CDR3 consists of 11 residues. CDR3 nucleotide sequence: TGCGCCAGCGGGACAGACTATGGCTACACCTTC. This gives the protein CASGTDYGYTF.

The chain links TRBV7-2 to TRBJ2-1, with TRBD2 matching over 8 bases. This CDR3 has 15 residues. CDR1 SGHTA and CDR2 FQGNSA come from the germline V gene. The V and J ends lost 5 bases and 5 bases, in that order; junction bases with no gene match: 8. The CDR3 loop is CASSARGGINNEQFF. CDR3 nucleotides: TGTGCCAGCAGCGCCCGGGGGGGAATCAACAATGAGCAGTTCTTC. Based on the CDR3 plus reference TRBV7-2 and TRBJ2-1, the full variable domain is GAGVSQSPSNKVTEKGKDVELRCDPISGHTALYWYRQSLGQGLEFLIYFQGNSAPDKSGLPSDRFSAERTGGSVSTLTIQRTQQEDSAVYLCASSARGGINNEQFFGPGTRLTVL.

The chain couples TRBV5-5 to TRBJ1-5; a possible D gene is TRBD1 (5 bases). The ends were cut back, 4 bases at V and 6 bases at J, with 14 bases in the middle. The CDR3 sequence is 14 residues long. Germline V gives CDR1 SGHKS, CDR2 YYEKEE (reference sequence). CDR3 coding DNA: TGTGCCAGCAGCACCTTAGGGGTTGGTCAGCCCCAGCATTTT. This sequence encodes CASSTLGVGQPQHF.

V and J are TRBV10-1 and TRBJ2-7; weak D call: TRBD2 (7 bases). CDR1 and CDR2 (germline): WNHNN, SYGVQD (reference sequence). Trimming took off 9 bases at V and 3 bases at J, with 18 bases between the two ends. The CDR3 loop spans 14 amino acids. The CDR3 sequence: CARLRRGGRYEQYF. For the CDR3, the DNA is TGCGCCAGATTACGGAGGGGGGGGCGCTACGAGCAGTACTTC.

The V call is TRBV5-1, the J call TRBJ1-6; 9 nucleotides line up with TRBD1. Looked up from germline, CDR1 is SGHRS and CDR2 is YFSETQ. After removal of 2 bases from V and 6 bases from J, the junction contained 9 bases not matched to a gene. This CDR3 comprises 17 residues. The CDR3 sequence: CASSFKNRGPGNSPLHF. The CDR3 DNA reads as TGCGCCAGCAGCTTTAAAAACAGGGGGCCAGGTAATTCACCCCTCCACTTT.

The rearrangement joins TRBV18 to TRBJ2-2, with TRBD1 matching over 7 bases. V lost 1 base, J lost 4 bases, and 9 bases stayed unmatched. The CDR3 covers 17 residues. Germline-derived CDR1 and CDR2 are KGHSH and LQKENI. The CDR3 DNA is TGTGCCAGCTCACCACTGTTCAGGGGGAGAGGCACCGGGGAGCTGTTTTTT. Translation: CASSPLFRGRGTGELFF.